A single sample gave rise to the 22 T cell receptor beta chains below, sequenced in a study of control samples from healthy donors and cancer patients. Using immunoSEQ multiplex PCR, the repertoire was profiled, and TCRdb retains in-frame clones only, with some absent. The sample carries 120,000 or so clones, 92% recorded once. The specimen sequenced was PBMCs. The receptors were sampled from a man older than 75 with head and neck cancer.

This chain joins TRBV21-1 and TRBJ2-1; the tabulated D call, TRBD2, remains unverified against the DNA. TRBV21-1 is an annotated pseudogene. This CDR3 contains 13 residues. The CDR3 nucleotides read TGTGCCAGCAGCCCGGAGGAGATTAATGAGCAGTTCTTC. Protein sequence: CASSPEEINEQFF.

The chain employs TRBV9 and TRBJ1-3; no firm D call. The germline V gene encodes CDR1 SGDLS and CDR2 YYNGEE. The CDR3 has 15 amino acids. V was clipped by 0 bases and J by 2 bases, with 9 bases between them. The CDR3 loop reads CASSVVGDPGNTIYF. The CDR3 region has the DNA TGTGCCAGCAGCGTAGTTGGGGATCCTGGAAACACCATATATTTT.

The chain combines TRBV30 with TRBJ1-2, with 7 positions matching TRBD1. Germline CDR1 reads GTSNPN; CDR2 reads SVGIG (reference sequence). The CDR3 consists of 14 residues. The trim removed 5 bases at V and 8 bases at J, leaving 14 bases unmatched. The CDR3 spells CAWSRQGNLGGYTF. The CDR3 nucleotides are TGTGCCTGGTCCCGACAGGGAAATTTGGGAGGCTACACCTTC.

A word on this clone: This sample includes further DNA sequences coding for the same CDR3. The chain is built from TRBV11-3 and TRBJ1-2; D gene ambiguous. Trimming removed 2 bases at V and 7 bases at J, with 8 bases between. CDR1 SGHNT and CDR2 YENEEA come from the germline V gene. This CDR3 is 12 amino acids long. CDR3 in DNA: TGTGCCAGCAGCTTATTGATGGGTGGCTACACCTTC. It is translated as CASSLLMGGYTF.

This chain's CDR3 is CASSGENQETQYF. CDR3 sequence (DNA): TGTGCCAGCTCTGGGGAGAATCAAGAGACCCAGTACTTC. V and J are TRBV25-1 and TRBJ2-5; D is possibly TRBD2 (5 bases). This CDR3 is 13 amino acids long. V was trimmed by 8 bases and J by 2 bases, leaving 12 bases between them. CDR1 and CDR2 from the germline V gene are MGHDK and SYGVNS.

The CDR3 coding sequence is TGCGCCTCCACGGGCAGCACTTACAATGAGCAGTTCTTC. Translating gives CASTGSTYNEQFF. This chain joins TRBV5-1 and TRBJ2-1; no clear D gene. CDR3 length: 13 residues. Germline V gene sequence: CDR1 SGHRS, CDR2 YFSETQ. Deletions cut 10 bases from V and 4 bases from J, with 15 bases between.

The J gene is TRBJ2-7, the V gene TRBV7-9; D is unclear. The CDR3 consists of 15 residues. Trimming shortened V by 0 bases and J by 0 bases, and 9 bases separated the two germline ends. Germline lookup yields CDR1 SEHNR and CDR2 FQNEAQ (reference sequence). CDR3 region: CASSLAITLSYEQYF. Here the CDR3 DNA reads TGTGCCAGCAGCTTAGCGATAACCCTCTCCTACGAGCAGTACTTC.

The gene calls are TRBV11-2 and TRBJ1-1; maybe TRBD1 (5 bases). CDR3 length: 15 amino acids. The V gene's germline CDR1 is SGHAT and CDR2 FQNNGV. V lost 1 base and J 13 bases, leaving 22 bases between the germline ends. In DNA form, the CDR3 reads TGTGCCAGCAGCTTAGTAGGGGCCCCCCTGGAAAAAAGTTTCTTT. As protein: CASSLVGAPLEKSFF.

This chain uses TRBV27 with TRBJ2-7, with 13 bases that match TRBD2. This CDR3 region has 17 residues. J lost 0 bases, V lost 3 bases, and 5 bases had no gene match. Per germline, CDR1 MNHEY and CDR2 SMNVEV (reference sequence). The CDR3 DNA reads TGTGCCAGCAGTTTCCGACTAGCGGGAGGAGTCTCCTACGAGCAGTACTTC. This gives the protein CASSFRLAGGVSYEQYF.

This rearrangement joins TRBV5-4 to TRBJ1-1; D is perhaps TRBD1 (5 bases). The germline CDR1 and CDR2 sequences are SGHNT and YYREEE (reference sequence). The CDR3 is 16 residues long. Trimming took 1 base from V and 4 from J, leaving 17 bases between them. The chain's CDR3 is CASSLLGGDRGTEAFF. CDR3 sequence (DNA): TGTGCCAGCAGCTTGCTGGGGGGAGACAGAGGCACTGAAGCTTTCTTT.

The chain uses TRBV7-9 and TRBJ1-4; maybe TRBD1 (5 bases). CDR3 size: 13 residues. Germline-derived CDR1 and CDR2 are SEHNR and FQNEAQ (reference sequence). The V gene lost 7 bases and the J gene lost 9 bases, with 15 bases spanning the gap. Here the CDR3 reads CASTRTREKKLFF. The CDR3 DNA is TGTGCCAGCACCCGGACAAGGGAGAAAAAACTGTTTTTT.

The V gene is TRBV7-8, the J gene TRBJ1-1; D remains ambiguous. Germline V lookup: CDR1 SGHVS, CDR2 FQNEAQ. CDR3 length equals 14 residues. The V gene lost 5 bases and the J gene lost 1 base, with 11 bases spanning the gap. The CDR3 DNA is TGTGCCAGCAGCCCAATGACGTGGAACACTGAAGCTTTCTTT. Translating it yields CASSPMTWNTEAFF. Full variable domain (missing parts from reference TRBV7-8 and TRBJ1-1): GAGVSQSPRYKVAKRGQDVALRCDPISGHVSLFWYQQALGQGPEFLTYFQNEAQLDKSGLPSDRFFAERPEGSVSTLKIQRTQQEDSAVYLCASSPMTWNTEAFFGQGTRLTVV.

Only a few counts were recorded for this clone. CDR3 residues: CASSSHRDRGNEKLFF. Here the CDR3 DNA reads TGTGCCAGCAGCTCCCACCGGGACAGGGGTAATGAAAAACTGTTTTTT. The chain is built from TRBV7-2 and TRBJ1-4, with 10 positions matching TRBD1. Trimming at V came to 4 bases and at J to 4 bases, leaving 6 bases not matched to a gene. This CDR3 has 16 amino acids. Germline V lookup: CDR1 SGHTA, CDR2 FQGNSA.

This chain joins TRBV2 and TRBJ2-7; D unclear. The CDR3 is 13 residues long. The germline CDR1 and CDR2 sequences are SNHLY and FYNNEI. Trimming took off 4 bases at V and 0 bases at J, with 7 bases between the two ends. CDR3 bases: TGTGCCAGCAGTGGGCCGGGCTCCTACGAGCAGTACTTC. Protein: CASSGPGSYEQYF. Together with reference TRBV2 and TRBJ2-7, the CDR3 gives the full variable domain: EPEVTQTPSHQVTQMGQEVILRCVPISNHLYFYWYRQILGQKVEFLVSFYNNEISEKSEIFDDQFSVERPDGSNFTLKIRSTKLEDSAMYFCASSGPGSYEQYFGPGTRLTVT.

The chain is built from TRBV19 and TRBJ2-1; 8 bases are a match to TRBD2. Germline assignment: CDR1 LNHDA and CDR2 SQIVND (reference sequence). Unmatched junction bases numbered 10, after V lost 7 bases and J lost 8 bases. CDR3 length equals 14 residues. The CDR3 DNA is TGTGCCAGTACCCCCCCCGGACTAGCCTATGAGCAGTTCTTC. Protein sequence: CASTPPGLAYEQFF.

The sample holds one count of this clone. The rearrangement joins TRBV5-1 to TRBJ1-2; D is ambiguous. V lost 0 bases and J 8 bases, leaving 11 bases between the germline ends. The CDR3 length is 13 residues. Germline V gene lookup returns CDR1 SGHRS and CDR2 YFSETQ. The CDR3 sequence: CASSLDVLGGYTF. The CDR3 nucleotides are TGCGCCAGCAGCTTGGATGTACTGGGCGGCTACACCTTC.

This clone was seen only once. The chain couples TRBV24-1 to TRBJ2-3, with D perhaps matching TRBD1 (6 bases). Germline CDR1 is KGHDR and CDR2 is SFDVKD. CDR3 size: 15 residues. The germline V and J ends were trimmed by 5 bases and 4 bases, with 15 bases remaining between them. In DNA, the CDR3 is TGTGCCACCAGTGGGGGGCCTAAGGGCCCAGATACGCAGTATTTT. It yields the protein CATSGGPKGPDTQYF.

V gene TRBV6-5 combines with J gene TRBJ1-5, with D hard to call. V lost 5 bases, J lost 6 bases, and 14 bases lay in between. The CDR3 is 14 residues long. Germline V gene lookup returns CDR1 MNHEY and CDR2 SVGAGI. As DNA, the CDR3 is TGTGCCAGCAGTCTGAGTACTTGGGGTCAGCCCCAGCATTTT. Its protein product is CASSLSTWGQPQHF.

The rearrangement links TRBV2 to TRBJ1-5; D unresolved. CDR3 length equals 12 residues. The V and J ends lost 6 bases and 5 bases respectively, with 8 bases between them. The germline V gene encodes CDR1 SNHLY and CDR2 FYNNEI. CDR3 loop: CASSDDHQPQHF. CDR3 coding DNA: TGTGCCAGCAGCGACGACCATCAGCCCCAGCATTTT.

The chain carries TRBV7-2 and TRBJ2-3, with D tentatively TRBD2 (6 bases). CDR3 length equals 13 residues. Looked up from germline, CDR1 is SGHTA and CDR2 is FQGNSA. With 4 bases removed from V and 4 bases from J, the gap between germline ends came to 9 bases. The CDR3 loop is CASSYPGADTQYF. The CDR3 nucleotides are TGTGCCAGCAGCTACCCGGGGGCAGATACGCAGTATTTT.

This clone was recorded only once. This chain connects TRBV7-8 to TRBJ2-1; a possible D gene is TRBD2 (6 bases). Germline-derived CDR1 and CDR2 are SGHVS and FQNEAQ. The V and J ends lost 1 base and 9 bases respectively, with 10 bases between them. The CDR3 loop spans 13 amino acids. The DNA for the CDR3 is TGTGCCAGCAGCTTAGTAGCGGCTGCTGAGCAGTTCTTC. This gives the protein CASSLVAAAEQFF.

The chain uses TRBV15 and TRBJ1-1; TRBD1 is a possible D gene (6 bases). Trimming cost V 3 bases and J 6 bases, with 17 bases left between them. Germline V gene data show CDR1 as LNHNV and CDR2 as YYDKDF (reference sequence). This CDR3 is built from 15 residues. The CDR3 nucleotides are TGTGCCACCAGCAGGCGGAATGAGGAGGGGGCTGAAGCTTTCTTT. Encoded protein: CATSRRNEEGAEAFF.